Presented here are 5 T cell receptor beta chains from one specimen sequenced in a study of a mutant IDH1 vaccine in newly diagnosed glioma. This table comes from immunoSEQ multiplex PCR, and its TCRdb copy is limited to in-frame clones, with some not included. This table has about 94,000 clones, around 92% appearing once. Antigen specificity for these receptors is unknown. The time point here: week 47, end of study. Vaccination used 300 ug of mutant IDH1 20-mer peptide per dose, with topical imiquimod. The sample was PBMCs, taken from a glioma patient whose treatment included an IDH1 peptide vaccine. These receptors came from a woman aged 50 to 60 with glioma.

The chain recombines TRBV7-8 with TRBJ2-2; TRBD1 matches at 9 bases. V was pared by 7 bases and J by 5 bases, with 11 bases of the junction left unmatched. This CDR3 comprises 16 residues. Germline values: CDR1 SGHVS, CDR2 FQNEAQ. CDR3 residues: CASMPSDRGVTGELFF. CDR3 bases: TGTGCCAGCATGCCCTCGGACAGGGGTGTTACCGGGGAGCTGTTTTTT.

The CDR3 DNA reads as TGCGCCAGCAGCAAGGTGACTAGCACAGATACGCAGTATTTT. Its translation: CASSKVTSTDTQYF. The genes are TRBV5-1 and TRBJ2-3; D is ambiguous. Trimming shortened V by 4 bases and J by 0 bases, and 9 bases separated the two germline ends. The germline CDR1 and CDR2 sequences are SGHRS and YFSETQ. This CDR3 has 14 residues.

This chain connects TRBV7-2 to TRBJ1-1, with TRBD1 matching over 9 bases. Germline V lookup: CDR1 SGHTA, CDR2 FQGNSA. The CDR3 loop spans 13 amino acids. V was pared by 6 bases and J by 6 bases, with 5 bases of the junction left unmatched. CDR3 coding DNA: TGTGCCAGCAGTTTACAGGGGGCGTCTGAAGCTTTCTTT. This codes for CASSLQGASEAFF.

The chain is built from TRBV9 and TRBJ2-1, with TRBD2 matching over 8 bases. The CDR3 length is 15 residues. V dropped 3 bases and J dropped 1; count of bases not matched to a gene: 3. Germline loops: CDR1 SGDLS, CDR2 YYNGEE. Here the CDR3 DNA reads TGTGCCAGCAGCGCTGGGACTAGTTCCTACAATGAGCAGTTCTTC. As protein: CASSAGTSSYNEQFF.

The V gene is TRBV7-9, the J gene TRBJ2-7; D is perhaps TRBD2 (5 bases). The germline CDR1 and CDR2 sequences are SEHNR and FQNEAQ (reference sequence). The V end was cut by 4 bases, the J end by 7 bases, with 17 bases between. The CDR3 spans 14 residues. CDR3 protein: CASSSRILAREQYF. In nucleotides, the CDR3 is TGTGCCAGCAGCTCCCGAATCCTAGCCCGGGAGCAGTACTTC.